The 31 T cell receptor beta chains reported below all come from one sample, sequenced in a study of CD8 T cells in ankylosing spondylitis. General observations from the study: There was a TCR beta motif, made of several highly homologous variants, that appeared characteristic of ankylosing spondylitis blood.

Which antigens these TCRs recognize remains unknown. MiXCR, run by TCRdb on the 5' RACE reads, gives a single entry per CDR3 protein. The sample holds a few hundred thousand distinct CDR3 sequences, more than 15% seen once. The sequencing sample was made of blood, either unsorted or a sorted T cell fraction (not recorded which). Receptors originate from a male donor with ankylosing spondylitis.

As to this clonotype: This could be a read error, since a much larger clone is one nucleotide away. The chain has TRBV3-1 and TRBJ2-1; no clear D gene. This CDR3 is built from 14 residues. CDR1 and CDR2 from the germline V gene are LGHDT and YNNKEL (reference sequence). The CDR3 region has the DNA TGTGCCAGCAGCAACGGCCCAAAAGGCAATGAGCAGATCTTC. This sequence encodes CASSNGPKGNEQIF.

This clonotype has just a few counts. This chain's CDR3 is CSVQGWVNEKLFF. CDR3 nucleotide sequence: TGCAGCGTACAGGGTTGGGTAAATGAAAAACTGTTTTTT. V is TRBV29-1 and J is TRBJ1-4, with D maybe TRBD1 (6 bases). The V gene lost 6 bases and the J gene lost 5 bases, with 13 bases spanning the gap. The CDR3 runs to 13 residues. CDR1 and CDR2 from the germline V gene are SQVTM and ANQGSEA.

This clonotype was observed a few times. The rearrangement links TRBV15 to TRBJ1-2; TRBD1 matches at 11 bases. Germline CDR1 LNHNV, CDR2 YYDKDF (reference sequence). This CDR3 contains 16 residues. The ends lost 4 bases at V and 7 bases at J; junction bases unmatched: 11. The CDR3 is CATSKRTGTGGFGYTF. In DNA form, the CDR3 reads TGTGCCACCAGCAAAAGAACCGGGACAGGGGGTTTTGGCTACACCTTC.

J is TRBJ2-2 and V is TRBV11-3; TRBD2 matches at 7 bases. The V segment lost 2 bases and the J segment 2 bases; nucleotides outside the gene matches: 8. Germline V gene sequence: CDR1 SGHNT, CDR2 YENEEA. The CDR3 has 17 residues. The CDR3 protein is CASSLPRGGGNTGELFF. CDR3 coding DNA: TGTGCCAGCAGCTTACCTAGGGGCGGGGGAAACACCGGGGAGCTGTTTTTT.

V usage is TRBV6-1 and J usage is TRBJ2-1; 10 bases are shared with TRBD2. The germline V gene has CDR1 MNHNS and CDR2 SASEGT. With 7 bases clipped from V and 3 bases from J, the junction kept 3 bases outside the gene matches. This CDR3 is built from 14 residues. The CDR3 reads CASKGLAVYNEQFF. The CDR3 DNA sequence: TGTGCCAGCAAAGGACTAGCGGTCTACAATGAGCAGTTCTTC.

The chain employs TRBV3-1 and TRBJ2-7, with a possible D match to TRBD1 (5 bases). Trimming took 4 bases from V and 6 from J, leaving 16 bases between them. This CDR3 comprises 14 residues. Germline-derived CDR1 and CDR2 are LGHDT and YNNKEL (reference sequence). CDR3 region: CASSRREGSGEQYF. Written as DNA, the CDR3 is TGTGCCAGCAGCCGCAGGGAAGGGTCGGGCGAGCAGTACTTC.

This sequence joins TRBV10-3 and TRBJ2-1; tentatively, D is TRBD1 or TRBD2 (5 bases each). The germline V gene has CDR1 ENHRY and CDR2 SYGVKD. This CDR3 region has 13 residues. V lost 7 bases and J lost 1, with 8 bases in between. The CDR3 sequence is CAINGASYNEQFF. CDR3 sequence (DNA): TGTGCCATCAACGGGGCGTCCTACAATGAGCAGTTCTTC.

This sequence joins TRBV3-1 and TRBJ2-1; 15 bases match TRBD2. CDR1 is LGHDT and CDR2 is YNNKEL in the germline V gene (reference sequence). V shed 8 bases, J shed 9 bases, and the junction held 11 bases outside the gene matches. This CDR3 has 16 residues. The CDR3 region is CASRRTGLAGGSEQFF. The CDR3, as DNA: TGTGCCAGCCGCCGAACCGGACTAGCGGGGGGGAGTGAGCAGTTCTTC.

This clonotype was recorded a few times. This sequence joins TRBV12-3 or TRBV12-4 and TRBJ1-1; 8 nucleotides agree with TRBD1. This CDR3 is built from 14 residues. V lost 5 bases, J lost 3 bases, and 5 bases stayed unmatched. As DNA, the CDR3 is TGTGCCAGCAGTCGCAGGGGGCTGGACACTGAAGCTTTCTTT. It specifies CASSRRGLDTEAFF.

This clonotype was seen only a few times. V gene TRBV7-9 combines with J gene TRBJ2-6; D possibly corresponds to TRBD2 (5 bases). This CDR3 has 17 amino acids. Germline CDR1 reads SEHNR; CDR2 reads FQNEAQ (reference sequence). Trimming took off 1 base at V and 1 base at J, with 11 bases between the two ends. This CDR3 is CASSLGPERSGANVLTF. CDR3 DNA: TGTGCCAGCAGCTTAGGACCTGAGCGGTCTGGGGCCAACGTCCTGACTTTC. The full variable domain, with the rest looked up from reference TRBV7-9 and TRBJ2-6, is DTGVSQNPRHKITKRGQNVTFRCDPISEHNRLYWYRQTLGQGPEFLTYFQNEAQLEKSRLLSDRFSAERPKGSFSTLEIQRTEQGDSAMYLCASSLGPERSGANVLTFGAGSRLTVL.

This clonotype has ten or more counts. The rearrangement links TRBV4-1 to TRBJ2-4; 7 bases map to TRBD2. CDR1 and CDR2 from the germline V gene are MGHRA and YSYEKL. Unmatched junction bases numbered 6, after V lost 7 bases and J lost 0 bases. The CDR3 runs to 15 residues. The CDR3 spells CASNPGGGAKNIQYF. The CDR3 DNA reads TGCGCCAGCAACCCCGGCGGGGGAGCCAAAAACATTCAGTACTTC.

The rearrangement uses TRBV9 and TRBJ1-1, with TRBD1 identical over 7 bases. Looked up from germline, CDR1 is SGDLS and CDR2 is YYNGEE. This CDR3 comprises 16 residues. V trimming: 1 base; J trimming: 1 base; junction bases outside the gene matches: 7. CDR3 bases: TGTGCCAGCAGCGTATTTCAGGGACAGACGAACACTGAAGCTTTCTTT. Amino acid sequence: CASSVFQGQTNTEAFF.

This rearrangement joins TRBV7-8 to TRBJ1-2; no clear D. This CDR3 region has 16 residues. V dropped 4 bases and J dropped 3 bases, with 18 bases sitting between them. CDR1 and CDR2 (germline): SGHVS, FQNEAQ. The CDR3 bases are TGTGCCAGCAGCTCACTCGGGGATCAGTTGGACTATGGCTACACCTTC. This gives the protein CASSSLGDQLDYGYTF.

As DNA, the CDR3 is TGCGCCAGCAGCTCACTAGCGGTCAACACCGGGGAGCTGTTTTTT. This codes for CASSSLAVNTGELFF. The chain recombines TRBV5-1 with TRBJ2-2; TRBD2 aligns across 8 bases. Germline lookup yields CDR1 SGHRS and CDR2 YFSETQ. J gave up 2 bases and V 3 bases, and 3 bases lay outside the gene matches. The CDR3 sequence is 15 residues long.

This clonotype was found a few times. The chain combines TRBV20-1 with TRBJ2-1, with 7 bases identical to TRBD2. Germline CDR1 reads DFQATT; CDR2 reads SNEGSKA (reference sequence). With V trimmed by 3 bases and J by 5 bases, 7 bases remained unmatched. The CDR3 contains 14 residues. The CDR3 region has the DNA TGCAGTGCTAGCTCCACCCGGGGGGACAATGAGCAGTTCTTC. It yields the protein CSASSTRGDNEQFF.

The chain uses TRBV12-3 or TRBV12-4 and TRBJ2-5; D remains ambiguous. The V and J ends lost 2 bases and 2 bases respectively, with 9 bases between them. The CDR3 consists of 14 residues. The CDR3 sequence: CASSLRARQETQYF. As DNA, the CDR3 is TGTGCCAGCAGTTTAAGGGCCAGGCAAGAGACCCAGTACTTC.

J is TRBJ2-5 and V is TRBV5-1, with D tentatively TRBD1 (6 bases). CDR3 length: 16 amino acids. V lost 3 bases to trimming and J lost 5 bases, with 20 bases between them. Germline V CDR1 and CDR2: SGHRS, YFSETQ. The CDR3 nucleotides are TGCGCCAGCAGCTCATACAGGGCCTCCCCCGGGGAGACCCAGTACTTC. Translation: CASSSYRASPGETQYF.

J is TRBJ1-4 and V is TRBV6-5; D ambiguous. The V end was cut by 0 bases, the J end by 3 bases, with 2 bases between. Per the germline V gene, CDR1 is MNHEY and CDR2 is SVGAGI. The CDR3 extends over 13 amino acids. CDR3 DNA sequence: TGTGCCAGCAGTTACTCGGCTAATGAAAAACTGTTTTTT. This encodes CASSYSANEKLFF.

This clonotype was recorded a few times. The CDR3 DNA is TGTGCCAGTAGTGAGGCCGGGAGTAAAGCATCCTACGAGCAGTACTTC. Its protein is CASSEAGSKASYEQYF. The chain links TRBV19 to TRBJ2-7, with D possibly matching TRBD2 (6 bases). CDR3 length: 16 residues. V lost 5 bases and J 1 base, leaving 18 bases between the germline ends. The germline CDR1 and CDR2 sequences are LNHDA and SQIVND (reference sequence).

This clonotype was seen just once. This chain links TRBV12-3 or TRBV12-4 with TRBJ2-1; 8 bases line up with TRBD2. The CDR3 length is 15 residues. V shed 7 bases and J 2 bases; nucleotides not matched to a gene: 7. The CDR3 spells CASIFGGGPYNEQFF. DNA for the CDR3: TGTGCCAGCATTTTTGGCGGGGGGCCCTACAATGAGCAGTTCTTC.

This clonotype has a handful of counts. The chain joins TRBV5-1 to TRBJ2-3; D uncertain. CDR1 SGHRS and CDR2 YFSETQ come from the germline V gene. Trimming removed 0 bases from V and 2 bases from J, with 19 bases in between. This CDR3 spans 18 amino acids. The CDR3 spells CASSLDAAAVGVTDTQYF. In DNA form, the CDR3 reads TGCGCCAGCAGCTTGGACGCCGCGGCAGTTGGGGTCACAGATACGCAGTATTTT.

This clonotype was recorded a few times. The chain has TRBV28 and TRBJ2-5, with D possibly TRBD1 on 5 matching bases. CDR3 length: 13 amino acids. Germline V gene data show CDR1 as MDHEN and CDR2 as SYDVKM. Trimming cost V 6 bases and J 3 bases, with 11 bases left between them. CDR3 region: CASRKTDKETQYF. In DNA, the CDR3 is TGTGCCAGCAGGAAGACAGATAAAGAGACCCAGTACTTC.

This clonotype was detected a few times. V is TRBV27 and J is TRBJ2-1; possibly TRBD1 for D (5 bases). The CDR3 totals 14 residues. Trimming shortened V by 4 bases and J by 4 bases, and 11 bases separated the two germline ends. Germline V lookup: CDR1 MNHEY, CDR2 SMNVEV (reference sequence). For the CDR3, the DNA is TGTGCCAGCAGTTCCGACAGCGCGTACAATGAGCAGTTCTTC. Its translation: CASSSDSAYNEQFF.

This clonotype was observed a few times. The J gene is TRBJ2-1, the V gene TRBV7-9; TRBD2 agrees at 10 bases. V lost 5 bases to trimming and J lost 4 bases; unmatched junction nucleotides: 11. The CDR3 sequence is 17 residues long. Germline V gives CDR1 SEHNR, CDR2 FQNEAQ (reference sequence). This chain's CDR3 is CASSQRTSGDGYNEQFF. In DNA form, the CDR3 reads TGTGCCAGCAGCCAACGGACTAGCGGAGACGGGTACAATGAGCAGTTCTTC.

V usage is TRBV11-1 and J usage is TRBJ2-1; 7 bases are shared with TRBD2. The CDR3 has 19 residues. Germline trimming cut 0 bases from V and 1 base from J; bases unmatched to any gene: 12. Looked up from germline, CDR1 is SGHAT and CDR2 is FQDESV (reference sequence). CDR3 region: CASSLALSGKGGSYNEQFF. As DNA, the CDR3 is TGTGCCAGCAGCTTAGCGCTCAGCGGGAAGGGCGGTTCCTACAATGAGCAGTTCTTC. Full variable domain (missing parts from reference TRBV11-1 and TRBJ2-1): EAEVAQSPRYKITEKSQAVAFWCDPISGHATLYWYRQILGQGPELLVQFQDESVVDDSQLPKDRFSAERLKGVDSTLKIQPAELGDSAMYLCASSLALSGKGGSYNEQFFGPGTRLTVL.

This clonotype was seen a handful of times. This chain connects TRBV24-1 to TRBJ1-5, with D maybe TRBD1 (5 bases). This CDR3 is built from 14 residues. Germline V gene sequence: CDR1 KGHDR, CDR2 SFDVKD. Trimming removed 2 bases from V and 7 bases from J, with 11 bases in between. CDR3 sequence: CATSDSDEGQPQHF. CDR3 sequence (DNA): TGTGCCACCAGTGATTCCGACGAGGGGCAGCCCCAGCATTTT.

In DNA, the CDR3 is TGCAGTGCTCAGGGATTTGAGCAGTTCTTC. This translates into CSAQGFEQFF. V is TRBV20-1 and J is TRBJ2-1, with D tentatively TRBD1 (5 bases). V shed 5 bases and J shed 9 bases, with 8 bases lying between them. The CDR3 runs to 10 residues. Germline-derived CDR1 and CDR2 are DFQATT and SNEGSKA (reference sequence).

This chain connects TRBV6-2 or TRBV6-3 to TRBJ2-5; D gene uncertain. V was trimmed by 5 bases and J by 1 base, leaving 14 bases between them. CDR1 MNHEY and CDR2 SVGEGT come from the germline V gene. CDR3 length: 15 residues. The CDR3 loop is CASSPVVAAQETQYF. The CDR3 DNA reads as TGTGCCAGCAGTCCCGTAGTAGCAGCCCAAGAGACCCAGTACTTC.

This clonotype has ten or more counts. The chain employs TRBV28 and TRBJ2-5; 13 bases match TRBD2. The germline CDR1 and CDR2 sequences are MDHEN and SYDVKM. The CDR3 runs to 20 residues. J lost 5 bases, V lost 4 bases, and 19 bases had no gene match. This CDR3 is CASSSGKGTSGIARMETQYF. The CDR3 nucleotides read TGTGCCAGCAGTTCCGGGAAGGGGACTAGCGGGATCGCGAGAATGGAGACCCAGTACTTC.

This chain connects TRBV7-8 to TRBJ2-5, with 7 positions matching TRBD2. The CDR3 contains 17 residues. CDR1 is SGHVS and CDR2 is FQNEAQ in the germline V gene. The V gene end was trimmed by 5 bases and the J gene end by 3 bases; junction bases not matched to a gene: 15. CDR3 sequence (DNA): TGTGCCAGCAGCCAAAGCCGGTACACTAGCGAGGAAGAGACCCAGTACTTC. Its protein product is CASSQSRYTSEEETQYF. The entire variable domain, with the rest obtained from reference TRBV7-8 and TRBJ2-5, is as follows: GAGVSQSPRYKVAKRGQDVALRCDPISGHVSLFWYQQALGQGPEFLTYFQNEAQLDKSGLPSDRFFAERPEGSVSTLKIQRTQQEDSAVYLCASSQSRYTSEEETQYFGPGTRLLVL.

V and J are TRBV13 and TRBJ2-7; 12 nucleotides match TRBD2. Looked up from germline, CDR1 is PRHDT and CDR2 is FYEKMQ (reference sequence). The V segment lost 4 bases and the J segment 2 bases; nucleotides outside the gene matches: 6. CDR3 length equals 16 residues. CDR3 sequence: CASSSRTSGTPYEQYF. CDR3 sequence (DNA): TGTGCCAGCAGCTCCCGGACTAGCGGGACCCCCTACGAGCAGTACTTC.